This TCR beta chain was observed in a study of tumor-infiltrating lymphocytes in oesophageal squamous cell carcinoma. CDR1 and CDR2 (germline): SGHTA, FQGTGA. V lost 1 base and J lost 0, with 7 bases in between. There are 16 residues in the CDR3. Using its own MiXCR run on the PCR reads, TCRdb lists one record per CDR3 protein. The repertoire holds about 14,000 distinct CDR3 sequences, with roughly 44% as singletons. The sample comprised blood. This rearrangement joins TRBV7-3 to TRBJ2-6; no clear D gene. This receptor was identified in a male donor with esophageal squamous cell carcinoma. This CDR3 reads CASSLMGRSGANVLTF. The CDR3 nucleotides read TGTGCCAGCAGCTTAATGGGCCGCTCTGGGGCCAACGTCCTGACTTTC.